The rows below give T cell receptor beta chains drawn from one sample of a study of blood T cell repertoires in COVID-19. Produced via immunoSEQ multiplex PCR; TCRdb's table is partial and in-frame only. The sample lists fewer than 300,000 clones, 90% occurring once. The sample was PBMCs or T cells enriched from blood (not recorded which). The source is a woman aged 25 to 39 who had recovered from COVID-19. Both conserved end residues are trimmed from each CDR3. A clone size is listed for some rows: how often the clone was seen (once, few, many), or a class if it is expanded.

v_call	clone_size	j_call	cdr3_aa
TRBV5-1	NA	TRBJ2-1	ASSTGGISSYNEQF
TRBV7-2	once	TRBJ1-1	ASSLKTGTTNTEAF
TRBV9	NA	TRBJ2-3	ASGISTDTQY
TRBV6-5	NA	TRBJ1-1	ASSYAGNTEAF
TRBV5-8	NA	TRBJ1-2	ASKRAGRGYGYT
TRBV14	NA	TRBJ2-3	ASSQAANRGLRTDTQY
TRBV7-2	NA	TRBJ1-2	ASSPQGLDGYT
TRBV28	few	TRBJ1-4	ASSLPSNEKLF
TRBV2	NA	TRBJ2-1	ASSVDREGEQF
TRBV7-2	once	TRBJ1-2	ASSLEETVYGYT
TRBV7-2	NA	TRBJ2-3	ASSLDRGSTDTQY
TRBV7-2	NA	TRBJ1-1	ASSSQGVGTEAF
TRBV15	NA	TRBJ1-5	ATSRGGPQPQH
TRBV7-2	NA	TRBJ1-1	ASSGTAMNTEAF
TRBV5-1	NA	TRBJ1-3	ASSLTGYGNTIY
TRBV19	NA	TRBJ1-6	ASSFRGRSNSPLH
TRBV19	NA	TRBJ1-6	ASSKPLPTGVNSPLH
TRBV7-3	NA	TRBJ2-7	ASSPLEVAGARGYEQY
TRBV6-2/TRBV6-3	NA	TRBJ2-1	ASSPGQVTYNEQF
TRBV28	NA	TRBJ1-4	ASSLDMGGTNEKLF
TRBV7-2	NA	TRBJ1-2	ASSFPANYGYT
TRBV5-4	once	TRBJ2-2	ASSLLAGPNTGELF
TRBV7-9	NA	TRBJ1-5	ASSEGAGQPQH
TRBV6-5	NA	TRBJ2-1	ASSSPGQGGDEQF
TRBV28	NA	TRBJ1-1	ASSLNGGSNTEAF
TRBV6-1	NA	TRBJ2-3	ASSEDGTSGITDTQY
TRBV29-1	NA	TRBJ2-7	SVEDRGTRIGPYGQY
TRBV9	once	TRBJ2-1	ASSVLAGGRGNEQF
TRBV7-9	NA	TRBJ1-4	ASSLLSGTGEKLF
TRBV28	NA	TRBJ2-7	ASSSFITGYEQY
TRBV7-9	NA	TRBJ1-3	ASSPFQGSGNTIY
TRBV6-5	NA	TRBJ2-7	ASSRTEVRYEQY
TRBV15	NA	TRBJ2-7	ATSPRDGSYEQY
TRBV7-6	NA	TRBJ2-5	ASSSRQGAQETQY
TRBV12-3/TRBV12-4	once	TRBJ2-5	ASTQKETQY
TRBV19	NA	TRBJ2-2	ASSIGPAGGPNTGELF
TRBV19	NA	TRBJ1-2	ASTPRGAPANYGYT
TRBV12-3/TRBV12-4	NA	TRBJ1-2	ASSRGQGGYT
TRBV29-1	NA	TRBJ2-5	SVELAGGPRETQY
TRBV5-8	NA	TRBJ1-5	ASSLGVSSNQPQH
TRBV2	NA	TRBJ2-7	ASLRVGTGLTYEQY
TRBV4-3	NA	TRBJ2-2	ASSLRTDFNTGELF
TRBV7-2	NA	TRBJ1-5	ASSLGIGERNQPQH
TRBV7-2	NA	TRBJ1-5	ASSTGQPNQPQH
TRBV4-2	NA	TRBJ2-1	ASSQDRVSGFLSDNEQF